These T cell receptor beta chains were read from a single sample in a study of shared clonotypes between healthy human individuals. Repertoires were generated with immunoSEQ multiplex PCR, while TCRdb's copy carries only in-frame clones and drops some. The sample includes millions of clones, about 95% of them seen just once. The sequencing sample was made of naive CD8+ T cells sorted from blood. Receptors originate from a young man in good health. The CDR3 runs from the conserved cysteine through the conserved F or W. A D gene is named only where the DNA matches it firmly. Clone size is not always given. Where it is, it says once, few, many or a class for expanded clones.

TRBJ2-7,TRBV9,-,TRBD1,CASSAGAQGAHEQYF,TGTGCCAGCAGCGCCGGCGCACAGGGGGCCCACGAGCAGTACTTC
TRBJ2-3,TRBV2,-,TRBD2,CASSEAPGLAVSTDTQYF,TGTGCCAGCAGTGAAGCCCCAGGACTAGCGGTTAGCACAGATACGCAGTATTTT
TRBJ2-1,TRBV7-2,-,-,CASSLGVDYDEQFF,TGTGCCAGCAGCTTAGGAGTAGATTATGATGAGCAGTTCTTC
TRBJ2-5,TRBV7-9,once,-,CASSPAGQETQYF,TGTGCCAGCAGTCCCGCCGGACAAGAGACCCAGTACTTC
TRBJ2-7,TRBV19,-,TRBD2,CASSGFRLAGVALTYEQYF,TGTGCCAGTAGTGGTTTTCGGCTAGCGGGAGTGGCCCTCACCTACGAGCAGTACTTC
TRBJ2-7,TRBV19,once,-,CASSIEAAAYEQYF,TGTGCCAGTAGTATAGAGGCAGCAGCCTACGAGCAGTACTTC
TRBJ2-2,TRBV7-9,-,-,CASSLPPGEYHTGELFF,TGTGCCAGCAGCCTCCCCCCGGGGGAATACCACACCGGGGAGCTGTTTTTT
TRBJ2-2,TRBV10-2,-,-,CASSDVGAAGELFF,TGCGCCAGCAGTGATGTGGGGGCGGCCGGGGAGCTGTTTTTT
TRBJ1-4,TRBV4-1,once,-,CASSPSEGGGEKLFF,TGCGCCAGCAGCCCCTCGGAAGGGGGGGGTGAAAAACTGTTTTTT
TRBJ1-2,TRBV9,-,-,CASSSGTNYGYTF,TGTGCTAGCAGCTCCGGGACTAACTATGGCTACACCTTC
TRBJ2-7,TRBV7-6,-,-,CASSLGGAALDEQYF,TGTGCCAGCAGCTTAGGAGGGGCCGCCCTTGACGAGCAGTACTTC
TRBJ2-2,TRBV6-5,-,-,CASSWDGNTGELFF,TGTGCCAGCAGTTGGGACGGTAACACCGGGGAGCTGTTTTTT
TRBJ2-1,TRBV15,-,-,CATSQGNPYNEQFF,TGTGCCACCAGCCAGGGGAACCCCTACAATGAGCAGTTCTTC
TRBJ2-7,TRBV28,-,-,CASSPHGRDYEQYF,TGTGCCAGCAGTCCCCACGGCAGGGATTACGAGCAGTACTTC
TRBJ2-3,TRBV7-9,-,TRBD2,CASSPRTSGSTDTQYF,TGTGCCAGCAGCCCTCGGACTAGCGGGAGCACAGATACGCAGTATTTT
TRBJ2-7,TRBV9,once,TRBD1,CASSVGEQGAYEQYF,TGTGCCAGCAGCGTAGGGGAACAGGGGGCTTACGAGCAGTACTTC
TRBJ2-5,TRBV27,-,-,CASSLTEARETQYF,TGTGCCAGCAGTTTAACAGAGGCCAGGGAGACCCAGTACTTC
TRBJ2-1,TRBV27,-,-,CASSLDYHEQFF,TGTGCCAGCAGTCTCGATTATCATGAGCAGTTCTTC
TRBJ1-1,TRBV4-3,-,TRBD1,CASSQGTGGGMNTEAFF,TGCGCCAGCAGCCAAGGGACAGGGGGCGGGATGAACACTGAAGCTTTCTTT
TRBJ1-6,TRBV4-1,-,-,CASSQDSRLTYNSPLHF,TGCGCCAGCAGCCAAGATAGTAGGTTAACCTATAATTCACCCCTCCACTTT
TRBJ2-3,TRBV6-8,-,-,CASSYSEAQSAALGTDTQYF,TGTGCCAGCAGTTACTCGGAAGCTCAGAGCGCGGCCCTTGGCACAGATACGCAGTATTTT
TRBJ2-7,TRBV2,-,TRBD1,CASSDRGHHEQYF,TGTGCCAGCAGTGACAGGGGGCACCACGAGCAGTACTTC
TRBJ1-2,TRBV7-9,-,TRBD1,CASSSLDRSGGYTF,TGTGCCAGCAGCTCCCTGGACAGGTCGGGGGGCTACACCTTC
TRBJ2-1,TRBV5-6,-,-,CASSLGRPTYNEQFF,TGTGCCAGCAGCTTGGGGCGACCTACCTACAATGAGCAGTTCTTC
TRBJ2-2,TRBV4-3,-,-,CASSQDRALTGELFF,TGCGCCAGCAGCCAAGATCGGGCGCTGACCGGGGAGCTGTTTTTT
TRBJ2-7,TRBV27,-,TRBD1,CASTITGTGYYEQYF,TGTGCCAGCACGATCACCGGGACAGGATATTACGAGCAGTACTTC
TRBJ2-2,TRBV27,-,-,CASSLTYLANTGELFF,TGTGCCAGCAGTTTAACCTACCTCGCGAACACCGGGGAGCTGTTTTTT
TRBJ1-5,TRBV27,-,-,CASSLSFWGRNQPQHF,TGTGCCAGCAGTTTATCGTTTTGGGGCCGCAATCAGCCCCAGCATTTT
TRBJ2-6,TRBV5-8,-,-,CASILQGSGANVLTF,TGTGCCAGCATCTTACAGGGCTCTGGGGCCAACGTCCTGACTTTC
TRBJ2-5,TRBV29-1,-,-,CSVDSGGGPETQYF,TGCAGCGTTGATTCTGGGGGAGGTCCGGAGACCCAGTACTTC
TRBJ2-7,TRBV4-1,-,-,CASSQVSWDGTYEQYF,TGCGCCAGCAGCCAAGTATCCTGGGACGGGACCTACGAGCAGTACTTC
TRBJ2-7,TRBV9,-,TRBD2,CASSANRDYPSYEQYF,TGTGCCAGCAGCGCAAACCGGGACTATCCCTCCTACGAGCAGTACTTC
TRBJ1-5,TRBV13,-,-,CASSLGGEQPQHF,TGTGCCAGCAGCCTGGGGGGGGAGCAGCCCCAGCATTTT
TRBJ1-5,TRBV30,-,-,CAWTFDGSNQPQHF,TGTGCCTGGACCTTTGACGGTAGCAATCAGCCCCAGCATTTT
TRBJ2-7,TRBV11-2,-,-,CASSFSSYEQYF,TGTGCCAGCAGCTTTAGCTCCTACGAGCAGTACTTC
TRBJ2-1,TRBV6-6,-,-,CASSYPNPNEQFF,TGTGCCAGCAGTTACCCCAACCCTAATGAGCAGTTCTTC
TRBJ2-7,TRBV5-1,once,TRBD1,CASSLSRQGAAEPYEQYF,TGCGCCAGCAGCTTGTCGAGACAGGGGGCGGCGGAACCCTACGAGCAGTACTTC
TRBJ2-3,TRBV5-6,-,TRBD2,CASTVKSGVWTDTQYF,TGTGCCAGCACTGTGAAGAGCGGGGTGTGGACAGATACGCAGTATTTT
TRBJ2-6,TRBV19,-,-,CASTAWANVLTF,TGTGCCAGTACAGCATGGGCCAACGTCCTGACTTTC
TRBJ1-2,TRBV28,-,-,CASSLNGAGGYTF,TGTGCCAGCAGTTTAAACGGGGCTGGTGGCTACACCTTC
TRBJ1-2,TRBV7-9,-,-,CASSSQATDGNGYTF,TGTGCCAGCAGCTCCCAAGCGACCGATGGGAATGGCTACACCTTC